Each of the 30 T cell receptor beta chains below was sequenced from the same sample in a study of T cell changes during pregnancy in multiple sclerosis. Libraries were prepared by immunoSEQ multiplex PCR; TCRdb keeps only in-frame clonotypes and omits some of them. The sample shows around 42,000 clones, over 80% of them seen only once. The sample here was CD4+ T cells from peripheral blood mononuclear cells, taken before pregnancy. All receptors derive from a female donor with multiple sclerosis, enrolled in a pregnancy study.

The genes are TRBV7-2 and TRBJ1-2; 9 nucleotides align to TRBD1. CDR1 SGHTA and CDR2 FQGNSA come from the germline V gene. V lost 1 base, J lost 7 bases, and 4 bases stayed unmatched. The CDR3 length is 14 residues. In DNA form, the CDR3 reads TGTGCCAGCAGCTTAGAAGGGACAGGGAGTGGCTACACCTTC. Its translation is CASSLEGTGSGYTF.

This clone was seen only once. CDR3 amino acids: CASSYPGETEAFF. For the CDR3, the DNA is TGTGCCAGCAGCTACCCGGGGGAAACTGAAGCTTTCTTT. The J gene is TRBJ1-1, the V gene TRBV7-2, with D perhaps matching TRBD1 (5 bases). The CDR3 consists of 13 residues. Germline assignment: CDR1 SGHTA and CDR2 FQGNSA. The V end was cut by 4 bases, the J end by 5 bases, with 11 bases between.

This clone was observed once. Written as DNA, the CDR3 is TGCGCCAGCAGCTCGCCCGACAGGCCCTACGAGCAGTACTTC. It is translated as CASSSPDRPYEQYF. The chain has TRBV4-1 and TRBJ2-7, with D perhaps TRBD1 (6 bases). Germline values: CDR1 MGHRA, CDR2 YSYEKL. The V and J ends lost 5 bases and 2 bases respectively, with 13 bases between them. The CDR3 loop spans 14 amino acids.

This clone was recorded once. The V call is TRBV27, the J call TRBJ1-1, with D unresolved. This CDR3 has 12 amino acids. Germline CDR1 reads MNHEY; CDR2 reads SMNVEV (reference sequence). V shed 3 bases and J shed 4 bases, with 6 bases lying between them. DNA of the CDR3: TGTGCCAGCAGTTTCCGGGGCACTGAAGCTTTCTTT. Protein product: CASSFRGTEAFF.

In its sample, this clone is medium-sized (0.01 to 0.1%). This chain connects TRBV2 to TRBJ1-3; 9 nucleotides line up with TRBD1. This CDR3 is 13 amino acids long. Trimming at V came to 6 bases and at J to 9 bases, leaving 6 bases not matched to a gene. Germline CDR1 reads SNHLY; CDR2 reads FYNNEI. This CDR3 is CASSGDRATTIYF. The CDR3 DNA sequence: TGTGCCAGCAGCGGGGACAGGGCCACCACCATATATTTT.

V usage is TRBV19 and J usage is TRBJ1-5; weak D call: TRBD1 (5 bases). The CDR3 is 13 residues long. The V and J ends lost 5 bases and 3 bases respectively, with 8 bases between them. From germline, CDR1 is LNHDA and CDR2 SQIVND (reference sequence). Here the CDR3 reads CASSWGNNQPQHF. DNA of the CDR3: TGTGCCAGTAGTTGGGGCAACAATCAGCCCCAGCATTTT.

For this clone: Other DNA sequences of this sample code for an identical CDR3. The chain combines TRBV18 with TRBJ1-1, with D possibly matching TRBD1 (6 bases). V was cut by 3 bases and J by 4 bases, with 9 bases left in between. Germline V CDR1 and CDR2: KGHSH, LQKENI. The CDR3 runs to 13 residues. CDR3 amino acids: CASSPLGGTEAFF. For the CDR3, the DNA is TGTGCCAGCTCACCCCTAGGGGGCACTGAAGCTTTCTTT.

This clone has just a few counts. J is TRBJ1-3 and V is TRBV6-5; a weak D match, TRBD1 (5 bases). The CDR3 length is 16 residues. Germline loops: CDR1 MNHEY, CDR2 SVGAGI. Between the trimmed V and J ends, which lost 0 bases and 0 bases, there was a span of 9 bases. The CDR3 loop reads CASSYSDSPSGNTIYF. The DNA of the CDR3 is TGTGCCAGCAGTTACTCAGACAGCCCCTCTGGAAACACCATATATTTT.

The gene calls are TRBV7-9 and TRBJ2-3; weak D call: TRBD1 (6 bases). Germline V gives CDR1 SEHNR, CDR2 FQNEAQ (reference sequence). Trimming removed 5 bases from V and 10 bases from J, with 25 bases in between. The length of the CDR3 is 16 residues. The CDR3, as DNA: TGTGCCAGCAGCCCTTTTACGACCAGGGGCCCTAAATCGCAGTATTTT. This translates into CASSPFTTRGPKSQYF.

The genes are TRBV30 and TRBJ2-1; no clear D. The ends were cut back, 7 bases at V and 7 bases at J, with 2 bases in the middle. CDR1 and CDR2 from the germline V gene are GTSNPN and SVGIG (reference sequence). This CDR3 spans 8 amino acids. CDR3 loop: CASNEQFF. In DNA, the CDR3 is TGTGCCTCGAATGAGCAGTTCTTC.

The table lists this clone with a few counts. The chain is built from TRBV7-2 and TRBJ1-4; TRBD1 matches at 7 bases. CDR1 and CDR2 (germline): SGHTA, FQGNSA. Trimming took 2 bases from V and 4 from J; bases not matched to a gene: 7. The CDR3 is made up of 16 amino acids. CDR3 region: CASSLYQGVGNEKLFF. CDR3 DNA: TGTGCCAGCAGCTTATACCAGGGGGTCGGTAATGAAAAACTGTTTTTT.

V is TRBV6-1 and J is TRBJ2-1, with 7 bases identical to TRBD2. Germline CDR1 reads MNHNS; CDR2 reads SASEGT. The J segment lost 5 bases and the V segment lost 0 bases, leaving 7 bases of the junction unmatched. The CDR3 consists of 16 residues. The CDR3 nucleotides are TGTGCCAGCAGTGAAGCGCTTCGGGCGGGGGACAATGAGCAGTTCTTC. This gives the protein CASSEALRAGDNEQFF.

The J gene is TRBJ2-3, the V gene TRBV6-1; 13 bases line up with TRBD2. This CDR3 contains 14 residues. Germline values: CDR1 MNHNS, CDR2 SASEGT. The trim removed 6 bases at V and 4 bases at J, leaving 1 base unmatched. The CDR3 loop reads CASSTSGGADTQYF. CDR3 sequence (DNA): TGTGCCAGCAGCACTAGCGGGGGGGCAGATACGCAGTATTTT.

Only a few counts were recorded for this clone. This sequence joins TRBV4-2 and TRBJ1-2; 8 bases are shared with TRBD1. Per germline, CDR1 LGHNA and CDR2 YNFKEQ. The length of the CDR3 is 15 residues. Trimming cost V 5 bases and J 3 bases; bases outside gene matches: 8. CDR3 amino acids: CASSFGQGPDYGYTF. The CDR3 DNA follows: TGTGCCAGCAGCTTCGGACAGGGCCCTGACTATGGCTACACCTTC.

The chain is built from TRBV4-3 and TRBJ1-2, with 7 bases identical to TRBD1. V trimming: 0 bases; J trimming: 8 bases; junction bases outside the gene matches: 9. In germline, CDR1 is LGHNA, CDR2 YSLEER. This CDR3 region has 15 residues. CDR3 bases: TGCGCCAGCAGCCAAGAGGGTAGGGGGCGAGGAGGCTACACCTTC. Translating it yields CASSQEGRGRGGYTF.

This clone appeared a single time. The rearrangement links TRBV5-6 to TRBJ1-2, with D unresolved. V dropped 1 base and J dropped 8 bases, with 12 bases sitting between them. In germline, CDR1 is SGHDT, CDR2 YYEEEE. The CDR3 has 13 residues. The CDR3: CASSLSSGLGYTF. In DNA form, the CDR3 reads TGTGCCAGCAGCTTGTCGTCCGGGTTGGGCTACACCTTC.

The rearrangement links TRBV19 to TRBJ2-2; D is unclear. V lost 4 bases to trimming and J lost 5 bases, with 17 bases between them. CDR3 size: 16 residues. Germline V gene data show CDR1 as LNHDA and CDR2 as SQIVND (reference sequence). CDR3 in DNA: TGTGCCAGTAGTACTTACAGCATTCGCGTTACCGGGGAGCTGTTTTTT. It is translated as CASSTYSIRVTGELFF.

This rearrangement joins TRBV2 to TRBJ1-6; D gene ambiguous. V was trimmed by 2 bases and J by 6 bases, leaving 17 bases between them. The CDR3 consists of 17 residues. Germline-derived CDR1 and CDR2 are SNHLY and FYNNEI. The CDR3 is CASSERRGGTGNSPLHF. DNA for the CDR3: TGTGCCAGCAGTGAACGGCGGGGAGGAACGGGTAATTCACCCCTCCACTTT.

The V gene is TRBV30, the J gene TRBJ2-7, with TRBD1 matching 7 bases. CDR3 length equals 13 residues. Germline trimming cut 4 bases from V and 2 bases from J; bases unmatched to any gene: 5. Germline loops: CDR1 GTSNPN, CDR2 SVGIG (reference sequence). CDR3: CAWTRQGPYEQYF. In nucleotides, the CDR3 is TGTGCCTGGACGAGACAGGGTCCCTACGAGCAGTACTTC.

V and J are TRBV7-2 and TRBJ2-7; 9 bases line up with TRBD1. Per the germline V gene, CDR1 is SGHTA and CDR2 is FQGNSA. The CDR3 runs to 13 residues. The ends lost 5 bases at V and 6 bases at J; junction bases unmatched: 5. CDR3 in amino acids: CASSRGQGFEQYF. DNA for the CDR3: TGTGCCAGCAGCCGAGGACAGGGGTTCGAGCAGTACTTC. The entire variable domain, with the rest obtained from reference TRBV7-2 and TRBJ2-7, is as follows: GAGVSQSPSNKVTEKGKDVELRCDPISGHTALYWYRQSLGQGLEFLIYFQGNSAPDKSGLPSDRFSAERTGGSVSTLTIQRTQQEDSAVYLCASSRGQGFEQYFGPGTRLTVT.

V usage is TRBV5-4 and J usage is TRBJ2-2, with a tentative D call TRBD2 (7 bases). The germline gives CDR1 SGHNT, CDR2 YYREEE (reference sequence). V lost 4 bases and J lost 2, with 15 bases in between. CDR3 length equals 16 residues. The CDR3 DNA reads TGTGCCAGCAGCCTCCCGGCGGGGGCAAACACCGGGGAGCTGTTTTTT. Its protein product is CASSLPAGANTGELFF.

CDR3 nucleotides: TGCAGCGTTCTAGACACAGGGGGCGATCATGGCTACACCTTC. Encoded protein: CSVLDTGGDHGYTF. The V gene is TRBV29-1, the J gene TRBJ1-2; 9 positions agree with TRBD1. Germline V gives CDR1 SQVTM, CDR2 ANQGSEA. V lost 5 bases and J lost 6; bases outside the gene matches: 10. The CDR3 loop spans 14 amino acids. Full variable domain (remainder filled in from reference TRBV29-1 and TRBJ1-2): SAVISQKPSRDICQRGTSLTIQCQVDSQVTMMFWYRQQPGQSLTLIATANQGSEATYESGFVIDKFPISRPNLTFSTLTVSNMSPEDSSIYLCSVLDTGGDHGYTFGSGTRLTVV.

The J gene is TRBJ2-6, the V gene TRBV7-3; TRBD2 agrees at 9 bases. The V segment lost 5 bases and the J segment 0 bases; nucleotides outside the gene matches: 14. The CDR3 consists of 20 residues. CDR1 SGHTA and CDR2 FQGTGA come from the germline V gene. The CDR3 bases are TGTGCCAGCAGCCCTTGGGCTAGCGGGGTGCTTGCCTCTGGGGCCAACGTCCTGACTTTC. Its translation is CASSPWASGVLASGANVLTF.

The rearrangement links TRBV29-1 to TRBJ2-7, with D maybe TRBD1 (5 bases). This CDR3 region has 12 residues. The ends were cut back, 5 bases at V and 7 bases at J, with 15 bases in the middle. Germline CDR1 is SQVTM and CDR2 is ANQGSEA. In nucleotides, the CDR3 is TGCAGCGTTATTAAAGGGGTAGAAGAGCAGTACTTC. Translated: CSVIKGVEEQYF.

The V gene is TRBV30, the J gene TRBJ2-2, with D possibly TRBD1 on 5 matching bases. Germline CDR1 GTSNPN, CDR2 SVGIG (reference sequence). Trimming pared 2 bases from V and 5 bases from J, leaving 9 bases between. The CDR3 contains 13 residues. The CDR3 here is CAWSIQATGELFF. CDR3 nucleotides: TGTGCCTGGAGTATACAGGCGACCGGGGAGCTGTTTTTT.

The chain recombines TRBV6-5 with TRBJ1-2; D is ambiguous. This CDR3 comprises 13 residues. CDR1 is MNHEY and CDR2 is SVGAGI in the germline V gene. The ends were cut back, 6 bases at V and 13 bases at J, with 21 bases in the middle. CDR3 residues: CASRVREVSPLTF. In DNA form, the CDR3 reads TGTGCCAGCAGAGTACGGGAGGTCTCCCCGCTCACCTTC.

This sequence joins TRBV11-2 and TRBJ2-3; D is unclear. Germline V gene sequence: CDR1 SGHAT, CDR2 FQNNGV. This CDR3 has 15 amino acids. V lost 5 bases and J lost 0, with 12 bases in between. CDR3 DNA sequence: TGTGCCAGCAGCCGTTTACTGCCGAGCACAGATACGCAGTATTTT. Translation: CASSRLLPSTDTQYF.

This chain links TRBV5-8 with TRBJ1-2, with D unresolved. The CDR3 extends over 13 amino acids. Germline CDR1 SGHTS, CDR2 YDEGEE. Trimming shortened V by 2 bases and J by 0 bases, and 5 bases separated the two germline ends. The CDR3 DNA sequence: TGTGCCAGCAGCTTCCAGGCTAACTATGGCTACACCTTC. Translating gives CASSFQANYGYTF. Full variable domain (remainder filled in from reference TRBV5-8 and TRBJ1-2): EAGVTQSPTHLIKTRGQQATLRCSPISGHTSVYWYQQALGLGLQFLLWYDEGEERNRGNFPPRFSGRQFPNYSSELNVNALELEDSALYLCASSFQANYGYTFGSGTRLTVV.

The chain is built from TRBV7-2 and TRBJ1-4; 8 bases match TRBD1. The germline V gene encodes CDR1 SGHTA and CDR2 FQGNSA. The CDR3 consists of 13 residues. Trimming removed 6 bases from V and 7 bases from J; junction bases left unmatched: 4. This CDR3 reads CASRAGGFEKLFF. As DNA, the CDR3 is TGTGCCAGCAGAGCAGGGGGCTTTGAAAAACTGTTTTTT.

This clone was observed a handful of times. The V and J genes are TRBV25-1 and TRBJ1-1; no reliable D call. The germline V gene has CDR1 MGHDK and CDR2 SYGVNS. This CDR3 spans 12 amino acids. Trimming shortened V by 5 bases and J by 2 bases, and 6 bases separated the two germline ends. The CDR3 sequence: CASSPVNTEAFF. DNA of the CDR3: TGTGCCAGCAGTCCAGTAAACACTGAAGCTTTCTTT.